Below, 25 T cell receptor beta chains from the same sample are listed, as sequenced in a study of cytomegalovirus exposure and HLA in healthy donors. This PCR relied on a set of 60 Vbeta primers and 13 Jbeta primers. The method was immunoSEQ multiplex PCR; TCRdb's version includes in-frame clones alone and lacks a portion of them. The sample gives about 150,000 clones, 60% to 80% of which show up once; about 1.5% is in the top ten. Sequenced input: PBMCs. The receptors originated from a male donor in good health and CMV-seronegative.

The chain uses TRBV7-8 and TRBJ2-5; 9 bases align to TRBD2. The CDR3 extends over 18 amino acids. The J segment lost 1 base and the V segment lost 3 bases, leaving 12 bases of the junction unmatched. Germline V gene lookup returns CDR1 SGHVS and CDR2 FQNEAQ. CDR3 DNA sequence: TGTGCCAGCAGCTTCGGCTACTCGACTAGCGGAGCCCAAGAGACCCAGTACTTC. Protein sequence: CASSFGYSTSGAQETQYF. Full variable domain (outside the CDR3, taken from reference TRBV7-8 and TRBJ2-5): GAGVSQSPRYKVAKRGQDVALRCDPISGHVSLFWYQQALGQGPEFLTYFQNEAQLDKSGLPSDRFFAERPEGSVSTLKIQRTQQEDSAVYLCASSFGYSTSGAQETQYFGPGTRLLVL.

The CDR3 bases are TGTGCCAGCAGCCCCAGGTCTGCAGGGATTGGGCAAGAGACCCAGTACTTC. It codes for CASSPRSAGIGQETQYF. This chain joins TRBV13 and TRBJ2-5; possible D gene TRBD1, 5 bases. V gave up 5 bases and J gave up 2 bases, with 21 bases separating them. Germline CDR1 is PRHDT and CDR2 is FYEKMQ (reference sequence). This CDR3 has 17 residues.

The V and J genes are TRBV29-1 and TRBJ2-7; D perhaps matches TRBD2 (9 bases). V was trimmed by 7 bases and J by 3 bases, leaving 31 bases between them. CDR3 length: 18 residues. Per the germline V gene, CDR1 is SQVTM and CDR2 is ANQGSEA. The CDR3 nucleotides are TGCAGCGGCGCTACAGGGGGAAGGGTAGCGGGGGATGTCTACGAGCAGTACTTC. Translated, it gives CSGATGGRVAGDVYEQYF.

V is TRBV7-7 and J is TRBJ2-5; D might be TRBD1 (6 bases). Trimming removed 6 bases at V and 5 bases at J, with 25 bases between. The CDR3 runs 17 residues. Germline V gene sequence: CDR1 SSHAT, CDR2 FNYEAQ (reference sequence). CDR3 in DNA: TGTGCCAGCAGTCTAACCGGGCCAGGGGCTCAAGCGGAGACCCAGTACTTC. Its protein product is CASSLTGPGAQAETQYF.

CDR3 residues: CSPPLRGGSYNEQFF. In DNA, the CDR3 is TGCAGCCCCCCTCTTCGGGGGGGCTCCTACAATGAGCAGTTCTTC. The chain recombines TRBV29-1 with TRBJ2-1; 8 bases agree with TRBD2. Trimming at V came to 8 bases and at J to 0 bases, leaving 9 bases not matched to a gene. The CDR3 has 15 amino acids. The V gene's germline CDR1 is SQVTM and CDR2 ANQGSEA.

This chain joins TRBV6-1 and TRBJ1-5; D is unresolved. V lost 4 bases to trimming and J lost 0 bases, with 16 bases between them. The CDR3 extends over 17 amino acids. Looked up from germline, CDR1 is MNHNS and CDR2 is SASEGT. CDR3 coding DNA: TGTGCCAGCAGTGTGGCCAGGATAACGTCTAGCAATCAGCCCCAGCATTTT. Its protein is CASSVARITSSNQPQHF.

This clone was seen more than once but under ten times. The rearrangement links TRBV19 to TRBJ1-5; maybe TRBD1 (6 bases). V lost 5 bases and J 5 bases, leaving 13 bases between the germline ends. The length of the CDR3 is 14 residues. Germline CDR1 LNHDA, CDR2 SQIVND (reference sequence). The CDR3, as DNA: TGTGCCAGTAGTGGGGGCTCAGGTTATCAGCCCCAGCATTTT. It codes for CASSGGSGYQPQHF.

The chain employs TRBV9 and TRBJ1-2, with D unclear. V lost 3 bases and J lost 8, with 11 bases in between. The CDR3 consists of 12 residues. Per germline, CDR1 SGDLS and CDR2 YYNGEE. The chain's CDR3 is CASSDSARGYTF. The CDR3 DNA is TGTGCCAGCAGCGATTCGGCGCGGGGCTACACCTTC.

The chain combines TRBV7-9 with TRBJ2-5; D is undetermined. V was shortened by 1 base and J by 2 bases, with 8 bases between the two germline ends. Germline lookup yields CDR1 SEHNR and CDR2 FQNEAQ (reference sequence). The CDR3 runs 14 residues. The CDR3 DNA follows: TGTGCCAGCAGCTTAGGCGCAGGACAAGAGACCCAGTACTTC. It specifies CASSLGAGQETQYF. The entire variable domain, with the rest obtained from reference TRBV7-9 and TRBJ2-5, is as follows: DTGVSQNPRHKITKRGQNVTFRCDPISEHNRLYWYRQTLGQGPEFLTYFQNEAQLEKSRLLSDRFSAERPKGSFSTLEIQRTEQGDSAMYLCASSLGAGQETQYFGPGTRLLVL.

A note on this clone: Within the sample, other DNA sequences also encode this same CDR3. This rearrangement joins TRBV18 to TRBJ1-4, with 7 bases lining up with TRBD1. Germline trimming cut 3 bases from V and 5 bases from J; bases unmatched to any gene: 3. This CDR3 region has 14 residues. In germline, CDR1 is KGHSH, CDR2 LQKENI. Here the CDR3 reads CASSPGQTNEKLFF. The CDR3 nucleotides are TGTGCCAGCTCACCGGGACAGACCAATGAAAAACTGTTTTTT.

This chain uses TRBV10-3 with TRBJ2-5; TRBD2 matches at 8 bases. Per germline, CDR1 ENHRY and CDR2 SYGVKD. Trimming at V came to 10 bases and at J to 2 bases, leaving 6 bases not matched to a gene. The CDR3 sequence is 13 residues long. In nucleotides, the CDR3 is TGTGCCACTGTAGCGGGATCACAAGAGACCCAGTACTTC. It specifies CATVAGSQETQYF.

For the CDR3, the DNA is TGTGCCAGCAGCACCACTAGCGGGAGTTTGAACACCGGGGAGCTGTTTTTT. This gives the protein CASSTTSGSLNTGELFF. This chain links TRBV9 with TRBJ2-2; 11 bases are a match to TRBD2. V shed 4 bases and J 1 base; nucleotides not matched to a gene: 6. The CDR3 runs to 17 residues. In germline, CDR1 is SGDLS, CDR2 YYNGEE.

The chain is built from TRBV28 and TRBJ1-4, with a possible D match to TRBD1 (5 bases). Per the germline V gene, CDR1 is MDHEN and CDR2 is SYDVKM. Trimming pared 6 bases from V and 5 bases from J, leaving 16 bases between. The CDR3 spans 15 residues. For the CDR3, the DNA is TGTGCCAGCAGCTCAGTTTCAGGGATCAATGAAAAACTGTTTTTT. Its translation: CASSSVSGINEKLFF.

This chain connects TRBV30 to TRBJ2-2; D not resolved. Germline V gene lookup returns CDR1 GTSNPN and CDR2 SVGIG (reference sequence). V was pared by 0 bases and J by 1 base, with 9 bases between. This CDR3 is built from 15 residues. This CDR3 is CAWSVLPGNTGELFF. Written as DNA, the CDR3 is TGTGCCTGGAGTGTACTCCCAGGGAACACCGGGGAGCTGTTTTTT. The entire variable domain, with the rest obtained from reference TRBV30 and TRBJ2-2, is as follows: SQTIHQWPATLVQPVGSPLSLECTVEGTSNPNLYWYRQAAGRGLQLLFYSVGIGQISSEVPQNLSASRPQDRQFILSSKKLLLSDSGFYLCAWSVLPGNTGELFFGEGSRLTVL.

The chain links TRBV10-3 to TRBJ2-1; D might be TRBD2 (6 bases). The CDR3 contains 14 residues. V was trimmed by 3 bases and J by 8 bases, leaving 14 bases between them. Germline CDR1 is ENHRY and CDR2 is SYGVKD. CDR3 in amino acids: CAISERGPGDEQFF. CDR3 coding DNA: TGTGCCATCAGTGAACGGGGACCGGGGGATGAGCAGTTCTTC.

The rearrangement uses TRBV5-1 and TRBJ1-5; 8 bases are shared with TRBD1. Germline assignment: CDR1 SGHRS and CDR2 YFSETQ. Germline trimming cut 4 bases from V and 2 bases from J; bases unmatched to any gene: 2. This CDR3 is 14 amino acids long. The CDR3 spells CASSPTGGNQPQHF. The DNA of the CDR3 is TGCGCCAGCAGCCCGACAGGGGGCAATCAGCCCCAGCATTTT.

The chain carries TRBV7-2 and TRBJ1-2; 9 nucleotides line up with TRBD1. The germline CDR1 and CDR2 sequences are SGHTA and FQGNSA. This CDR3 comprises 15 residues. Trimming cost V 5 bases and J 0 bases; bases outside gene matches: 4. The CDR3 is CASSRWTGANYGYTF. The CDR3 bases are TGTGCCAGCAGCCGATGGACAGGGGCTAACTATGGCTACACCTTC.

This CDR3 is CASSQDLPSYEQYF. CDR3 nucleotide sequence: TGTGCCAGCAGCCAAGATCTCCCCAGCTACGAGCAGTACTTC. This chain uses TRBV14 with TRBJ2-7; unclear D gene. V dropped 0 bases and J dropped 3 bases, with 9 bases sitting between them. Germline values: CDR1 SGHDN, CDR2 FVKESK. The CDR3 covers 14 residues.

Only a few counts were recorded for this clone. V usage is TRBV9 and J usage is TRBJ1-6; a possible D gene is TRBD1 (6 bases). This CDR3 spans 14 amino acids. Germline CDR1 is SGDLS and CDR2 is YYNGEE. V was cut by 0 bases and J by 7 bases, with 8 bases left in between. The CDR3, as DNA: TGTGCCAGCAGCGTAGCAGGGGAAAATTCACCCCTCCACTTT. Residues: CASSVAGENSPLHF.

The gene calls are TRBV19 and TRBJ2-1; 7 bases line up with TRBD2. The CDR3 sequence is 14 residues long. Germline CDR1 is LNHDA and CDR2 is SQIVND (reference sequence). With 10 bases clipped from V and 7 bases from J, the junction kept 13 bases outside the gene matches. CDR3 protein: CATATGGLYNEQFF. The CDR3 DNA follows: TGTGCCACCGCGACGGGGGGTCTTTATAATGAGCAGTTCTTC.

A few counts support this clone. The chain couples TRBV5-1 to TRBJ2-1; D may be TRBD2 (9 bases). Germline loops: CDR1 SGHRS, CDR2 YFSETQ. The CDR3 totals 17 residues. The ends were cut back, 3 bases at V and 7 bases at J, with 23 bases in the middle. The CDR3 here is CASSSQTGELAGNEQFF. DNA of the CDR3: TGCGCCAGCAGCTCCCAGACAGGGGAACTAGCGGGTAATGAGCAGTTCTTC. Combining the CDR3 with reference TRBV5-1 and TRBJ2-1 gives the whole variable domain KAGVTQTPRYLIKTRGQQVTLSCSPISGHRSVSWYQQTPGQGLQFLFEYFSETQRNKGNFPGRFSGRQFSNSRSEMNVSTLELGDSALYLCASSSQTGELAGNEQFFGPGTRLTVL.

This chain uses TRBV30 with TRBJ2-5, with a tentative D call TRBD2 (5 bases). This CDR3 contains 13 residues. The germline V gene has CDR1 GTSNPN and CDR2 SVGIG (reference sequence). The V end was cut by 0 bases, the J end by 4 bases, with 9 bases between. The CDR3 here is CAWSVGNGETQYF. The CDR3 DNA sequence: TGTGCCTGGAGTGTCGGGAATGGAGAGACCCAGTACTTC.

This clone was detected only once. At one of its ends the junction is not consistent with the germline gene, which may arise from a read error. The CDR3 region has the DNA TGCGCCAGCAGCCGAGAGAATGAAAAACTGGTTTTT. Its protein is CASSRENEKLVF. The chain carries TRBV4-1 and TRBJ1-4; the D is unclear. In germline, CDR1 is MGHRA, CDR2 YSYEKL. This CDR3 region has 12 residues.

The chain employs TRBV4-2 and TRBJ1-5; 7 positions agree with TRBD1. This CDR3 comprises 16 residues. Germline V gene sequence: CDR1 LGHNA, CDR2 YNFKEQ. Losses at the gene ends were 3 bases for V and 2 bases for J; bases not matched to a gene: 7. CDR3: CASSQAQGEGNQPQHF. CDR3 in DNA: TGTGCCAGCAGCCAGGCTCAGGGGGAGGGCAATCAGCCCCAGCATTTT.

The gene calls are TRBV7-2 and TRBJ2-1; 8 bases line up with TRBD1. Germline V CDR1 and CDR2: SGHTA, FQGNSA. Trimming removed 7 bases from V and 12 bases from J; junction bases left unmatched: 8. The CDR3 has 12 residues. CDR3: CASTPGGLGQFF. The DNA of the CDR3 is TGTGCCAGCACCCCAGGGGGCCTCGGGCAGTTCTTC.